This T cell receptor (beta chain) was recorded in a study of metastatic and nonmetastatic thyroid tumors. This clone was counted ten times or more. In the original workflow: Clinicopathological groups of papillary thyroid cancer showed CDR3 differences that were used to build a distant-metastasis classifier. TCRdb re-called the PCR reads with MiXCR. None of the V and J calls come from the authors' own analysis; TCRdb made them. Of tens of thousands of clones in the sample, roughly a sixth were seen once. The V end was cut by 1 base, the J end by 2 bases, with 8 bases between. Germline-derived CDR1 and CDR2 are SGHDN and FVKESK. The CDR3 is made up of 14 amino acids. Thyroid surgery was preceded by no treatment in any patient.

The specimen was blood. The clonotype originates from a male donor with papillary thyroid cancer or a benign thyroid nodule (not recorded which). Some clones in this sample may be carry-over from other donors' samples. The chain couples TRBV14 to TRBJ2-5, with D possibly being TRBD1 or TRBD2 (6 bases each). Here the CDR3 reads CASSQVGGQETQYF. CDR3 bases: TGTGCCAGCAGCCAAGTAGGGGGGCAAGAGACCCAGTACTTC.